The 3 T cell receptor beta chains presented below share a single source sample, sequenced in a study of blood T cell repertoires in COVID-19. Sequencing used immunoSEQ multiplex PCR; TCRdb keeps in-frame clones, though not all of them. The table records 57,000 or so clones, 88% of them present only once. Sequenced input: peripheral blood. Receptor source: a woman aged 45-65 years with active or convalescent COVID-19.

This clone was seen once. The genes are TRBV4-1 and TRBJ1-5; D gene unclear. Trimming stripped 4 bases from V and 5 bases from J, with 15 bases between. The CDR3 consists of 15 residues. Germline CDR1 is MGHRA and CDR2 is YSYEKL. The CDR3 sequence is CASSPDRRIDQPQHF. CDR3 coding DNA: TGCGCCAGCAGCCCCGACCGGAGGATCGATCAGCCCCAGCATTTT.

The chain combines TRBV5-1 with TRBJ1-4; 8 nucleotides match TRBD1. With V trimmed by 0 bases and J by 8 bases, 9 bases remained unmatched. Germline V gene sequence: CDR1 SGHRS, CDR2 YFSETQ. The CDR3 contains 16 residues. The CDR3, as DNA: TGCGCCAGCAGCTTGGAATCGGGGACAGGCCCGGAAAAACTGTTTTTT. Its translation is CASSLESGTGPEKLFF.

The chain couples TRBV25-1 to TRBJ2-5; TRBD1 might be the D (5 bases). Per germline, CDR1 MGHDK and CDR2 SYGVNS. Trimming took off 5 bases at V and 5 bases at J, with 18 bases between the two ends. The CDR3 has 15 amino acids. The CDR3 loop reads CASSPDAGRRETQYF. The CDR3 coding sequence is TGTGCCAGCAGTCCCGACGCAGGGCGACGGGAGACCCAGTACTTC.